This entry features one T cell receptor (beta chain) sequence. There is no known antigen for this receptor. Per-base qualities were not stored, and no clone one base away is much larger. The entry originates in a study of cytotoxic CD8 clonotypes in ibrutinib-treated CLL (dated by TCRdb to about 2021). Turning to the overall study: The cohort was composed of around twelve relapsed/refractory and 15 treatment-naive patients; IGHV unmutated status was identified in approximately 18 patients. Response samples were obtained after a median of 12 months of treatment, with a range of roughly 6 to 36 months. Of the 86 people in the trial, around 26 had longitudinal samples available. Cryopreserved peripheral blood mononuclear cells were collected at three points: before therapy, at response, and at either sustained remission or disease progression. All remission and progressive disease samples were collected while patients were still receiving ibrutinib. Partial responses were observed in approximately 24 patients and complete responses in 2; after a median follow-up of 68 months, remission was maintained in some 14 patients and progression was observed in about twelve. On average, each sample yielded some 250,000 productive templates and around 100,000 productive rearrangements. The research as a whole found: Clonality rose at ibrutinib response, remained stable during sustained remission, and dropped back toward baseline at progression. Baseline clonality exceeded that of age-matched healthy donors and correlated strongly with circulating CD8+ T-cell counts. Sustained-remission and progressing patients did not have matched sampling times, and lymph node repertoires were not examined. Public clonotypes were rare and either shrank or stayed stable during treatment, and the rise in clonality at ibrutinib response reflected expansion of private clonotypes.

Trimming removed 4 bases from V and 9 bases from J, leaving 19 bases between the germline ends. The CDR3 runs 15 amino acids, cysteine and phenylalanine included. This entry keeps only the CDR3 DNA: 45 bases, framed from base 1. The goal of deep resolution MiSeq sequencing was a depth between 1 in 1 million and 1 in 200,000 T cells, and coverage averaged 10x per clonotype. TCR beta libraries were generated with the immunoSEQ hsTCRB Kit. The paper's processing steps were these. ImmunoSEQ Data Assistant and ImmunoSEQ Analyzer were used for data analysis, and V, D and J genes were assigned according to IMGT definitions. Clonality, which ranges from 0 to 1, was calculated by subtracting the normalized Shannon entropy of productive rearrangement frequencies from one. Public clonotype analysis was restricted to overrepresented clonotypes comprising at least 0.05% of each patient's repertoire. Roughly 12 age-matched healthy donor repertoires from immuneACCESS were used as controls for clonality. TCRdb carries this immuneACCESS record with in-frame sequences only. Its versions omit some clonotypes, under half of them owing to an unresolved V gene in the studies checked, with the rest unexplained. D and trimming were read from the DNA, whereas the V and J calls and clone size are those reported in that table. Across this sample there are 150,000 to 200,000 clones, with about 88% seen only once. 3% to 3.5% of the sample goes to the ten largest clones.

This specimen's time point label, per the study, means: progressive disease on ibrutinib. Roughly 2.2 micrograms of genomic DNA were extracted from cryopreserved PBMCs for TCR beta library preparation. High-throughput TCR beta sequencing was performed on longitudinal blood samples from CLL patients receiving ibrutinib monotherapy. Patients were enrolled in a phase 2 open-label single-center ibrutinib monotherapy trial. Recombination joined TRBV23-1 with TRBJ2-1; TRBD2 is possibly the D segment (6 matching bases). Being an ORF, TRBV23-1 has a function that is uncertain. The receptor's source is a human donor with chronic lymphocytic leukemia. Sequenced material: PBMCs, taken at disease progression, from a patient treated with ibrutinib. The CDR3 protein is CASSLISGAVSEQFF. The nucleotide sequence reads as follows: TGCGCCAGCAGTCTTATTTCGGGAGCGGTGAGTGAGCAGTTCTTC.